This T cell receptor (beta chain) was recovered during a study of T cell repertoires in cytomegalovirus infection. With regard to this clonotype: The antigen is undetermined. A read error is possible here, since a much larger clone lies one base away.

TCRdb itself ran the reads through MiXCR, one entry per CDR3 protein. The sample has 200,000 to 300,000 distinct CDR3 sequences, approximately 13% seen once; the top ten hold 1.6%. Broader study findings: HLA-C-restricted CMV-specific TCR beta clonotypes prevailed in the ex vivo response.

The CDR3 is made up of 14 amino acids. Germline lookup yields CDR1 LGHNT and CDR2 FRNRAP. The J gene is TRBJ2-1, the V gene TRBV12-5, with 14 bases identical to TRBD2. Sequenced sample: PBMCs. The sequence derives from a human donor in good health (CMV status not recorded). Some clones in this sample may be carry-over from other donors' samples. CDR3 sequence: CASGSGLAGAELFF. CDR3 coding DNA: TGTGCTAGTGGTTCGGGACTAGCGGGAGCTGAGCTGTTCTTC.